This TCR beta chain originates from a study of cytotoxic CD8 clonotypes in ibrutinib-treated CLL. The germline V gene has CDR1 LNHDA and CDR2 SQIVND (reference sequence). The V gene lost 1 base and the J gene lost 4 bases, with 10 bases spanning the gap. The CDR3 consists of 14 residues. Profiling relied on immunoSEQ multiplex PCR, and the TCRdb table lists in-frame clones only, not all of them. The profile shows tens of thousands of clones, over 60% of them singletons. The chain links TRBV19 to TRBJ1-1; maybe TRBD1 (6 bases). This sequence was found in a human donor with chronic lymphocytic leukemia. Sequencing used PBMCs, obtained after 12 months of ibrutinib treatment. The CDR3 nucleotides are TGTGCCAGTAGTATAGCAGGGGTCACCACTGAAGCTTTCTTT. This translates into CASSIAGVTTEAFF.